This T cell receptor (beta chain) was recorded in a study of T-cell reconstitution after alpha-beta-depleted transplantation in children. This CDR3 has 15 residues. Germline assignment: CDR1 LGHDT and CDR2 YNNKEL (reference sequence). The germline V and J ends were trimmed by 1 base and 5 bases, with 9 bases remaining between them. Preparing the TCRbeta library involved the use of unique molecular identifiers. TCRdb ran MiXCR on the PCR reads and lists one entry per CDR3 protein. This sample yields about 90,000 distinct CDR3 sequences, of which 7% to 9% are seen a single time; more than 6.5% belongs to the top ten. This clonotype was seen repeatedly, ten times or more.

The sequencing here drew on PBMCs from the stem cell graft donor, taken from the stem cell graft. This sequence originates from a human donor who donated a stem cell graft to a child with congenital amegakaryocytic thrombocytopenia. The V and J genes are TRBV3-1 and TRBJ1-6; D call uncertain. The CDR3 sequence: CASSQVSGDNSPLHF. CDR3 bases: TGTGCCAGCAGCCAAGTATCAGGTGATAATTCACCCCTCCACTTT.